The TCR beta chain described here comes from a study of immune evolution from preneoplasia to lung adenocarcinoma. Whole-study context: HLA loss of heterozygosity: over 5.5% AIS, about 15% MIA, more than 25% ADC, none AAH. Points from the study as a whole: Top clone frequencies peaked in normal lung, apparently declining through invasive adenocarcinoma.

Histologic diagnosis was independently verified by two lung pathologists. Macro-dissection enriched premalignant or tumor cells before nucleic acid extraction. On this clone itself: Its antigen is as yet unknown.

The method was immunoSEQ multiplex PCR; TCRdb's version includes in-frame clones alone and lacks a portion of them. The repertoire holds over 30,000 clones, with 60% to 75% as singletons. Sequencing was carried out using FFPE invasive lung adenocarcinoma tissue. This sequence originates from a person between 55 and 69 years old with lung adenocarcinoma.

The chain's CDR3 is CASSLAGGQETQYF. DNA of the CDR3: TGTGCCAGCAGCTTAGCAGGGGGACAAGAGACCCAGTACTTC. This chain joins TRBV7-9 and TRBJ2-5; weak D call: TRBD1 (6 bases). The CDR3 runs to 14 residues. From germline, CDR1 is SEHNR and CDR2 FQNEAQ (reference sequence). Between the trimmed V and J ends, which lost 0 bases and 2 bases, there was a span of 7 bases. Full variable domain (rest looked up from reference TRBV7-9 and TRBJ2-5): DTGVSQNPRHKITKRGQNVTFRCDPISEHNRLYWYRQTLGQGPEFLTYFQNEAQLEKSRLLSDRFSAERPKGSFSTLEIQRTEQGDSAMYLCASSLAGGQETQYFGPGTRLLVL.